This TCR beta chain appears in the sequencing data of a study of blood T cell repertoires in COVID-19. The overall study: Specimens from acute and convalescent COVID-19 originated in the United States, Italy and Spain. Sources were T cells, B-cell-depleted T cells, or PBMCs; the material itself was cDNA or gDNA.

In the source study's methods: Amplification with reference gene primers provided the estimates of nucleated cell counts. The assay was immunoSEQ multiplex PCR, and TCRdb's table has in-frame clones only and misses some. V, J and clone size are those of that table, while D and trimming were read from the DNA. This sample has some 160,000 clones, with 60% to 85% found just once. The CDR3 runs to 16 residues. V lost 3 bases to trimming and J lost 0 bases; unmatched junction nucleotides: 0. Germline lookup yields CDR1 KGHSH and CDR2 LQKENI. The chain combines TRBV18 with TRBJ2-3; 13 nucleotides agree with TRBD2. This receptor was identified in a man in his forties or fifties with active or convalescent COVID-19. Source material: peripheral blood. This CDR3 is CASSPGLAGSTDTQYF. The CDR3 DNA follows: TGTGCCAGCTCACCGGGACTAGCGGGGAGCACAGATACGCAGTATTTT.